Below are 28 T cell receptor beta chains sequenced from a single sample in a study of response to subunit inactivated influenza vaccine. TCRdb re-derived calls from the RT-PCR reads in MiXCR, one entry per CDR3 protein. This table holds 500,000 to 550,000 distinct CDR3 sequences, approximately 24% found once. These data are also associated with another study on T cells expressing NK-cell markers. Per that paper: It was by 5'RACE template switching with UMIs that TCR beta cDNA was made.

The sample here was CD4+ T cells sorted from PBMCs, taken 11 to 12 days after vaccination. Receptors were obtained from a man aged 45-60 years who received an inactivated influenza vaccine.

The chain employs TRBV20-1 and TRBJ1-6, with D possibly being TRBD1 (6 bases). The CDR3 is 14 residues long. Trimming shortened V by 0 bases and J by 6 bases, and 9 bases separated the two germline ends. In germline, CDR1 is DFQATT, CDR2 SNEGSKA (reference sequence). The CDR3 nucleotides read TGCAGTGCTAGAGAGACAGGTTTTAATTCACCCCTCCACTTT. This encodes CSARETGFNSPLHF.

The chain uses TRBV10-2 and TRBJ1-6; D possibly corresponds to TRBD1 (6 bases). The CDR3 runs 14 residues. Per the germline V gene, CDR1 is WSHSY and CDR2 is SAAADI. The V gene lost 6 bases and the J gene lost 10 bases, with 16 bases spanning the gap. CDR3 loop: CASRGGGDGSPLHF. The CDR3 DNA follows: TGCGCCAGCAGAGGGGGGGGCGACGGGTCACCCCTCCACTTT.

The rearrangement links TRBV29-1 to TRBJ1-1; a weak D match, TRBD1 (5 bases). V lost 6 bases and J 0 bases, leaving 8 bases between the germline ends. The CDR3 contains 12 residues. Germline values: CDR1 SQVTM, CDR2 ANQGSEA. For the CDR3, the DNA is TGCAGCGTACAGGCAATGAACACTGAAGCTTTCTTT. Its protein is CSVQAMNTEAFF.

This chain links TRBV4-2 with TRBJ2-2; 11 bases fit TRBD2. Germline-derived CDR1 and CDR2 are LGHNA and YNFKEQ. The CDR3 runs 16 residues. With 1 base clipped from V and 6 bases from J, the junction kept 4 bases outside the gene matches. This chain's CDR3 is CASSQVQLAGAGELFF. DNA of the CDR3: TGTGCCAGCAGCCAAGTTCAACTAGCGGGAGCCGGGGAGCTGTTTTTT.

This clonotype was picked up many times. The DNA of the CDR3 is TGCAGTGCTATGGCGGAGGTTCGACATGGCTACACCTTC. It translates to CSAMAEVRHGYTF. The chain links TRBV20-1 to TRBJ1-2; D is unclear. This CDR3 is 13 amino acids long. Trimming took off 4 bases at V and 6 bases at J, with 15 bases between the two ends. Per germline, CDR1 DFQATT and CDR2 SNEGSKA (reference sequence).

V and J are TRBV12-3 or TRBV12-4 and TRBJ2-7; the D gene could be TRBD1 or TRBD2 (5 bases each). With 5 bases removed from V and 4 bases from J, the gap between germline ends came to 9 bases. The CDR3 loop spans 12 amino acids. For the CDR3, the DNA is TGTGCCAGCAGTCGGGACGTGTACGAGCAGTACTTC. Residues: CASSRDVYEQYF.

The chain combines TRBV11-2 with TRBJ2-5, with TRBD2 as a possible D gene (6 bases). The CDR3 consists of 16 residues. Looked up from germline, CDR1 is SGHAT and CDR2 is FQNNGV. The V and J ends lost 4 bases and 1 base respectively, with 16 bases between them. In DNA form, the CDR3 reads TGTGCCAGCAGCTCCCTTCGGAGGAGGGGCCAAGAGACCCAGTACTTC. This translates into CASSSLRRRGQETQYF.

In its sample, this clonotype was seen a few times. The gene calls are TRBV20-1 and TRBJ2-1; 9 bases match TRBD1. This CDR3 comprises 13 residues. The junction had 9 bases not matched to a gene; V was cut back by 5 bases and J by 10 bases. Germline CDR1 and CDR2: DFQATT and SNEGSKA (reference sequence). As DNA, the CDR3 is TGCAGTGCTCGGTCGGACAGGGGACGCGAGCAGTTCTTC. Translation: CSARSDRGREQFF.

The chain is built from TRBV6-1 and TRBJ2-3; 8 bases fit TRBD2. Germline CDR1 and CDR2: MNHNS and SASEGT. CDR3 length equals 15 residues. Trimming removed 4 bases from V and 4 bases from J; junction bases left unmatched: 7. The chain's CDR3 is CASSVAGRIADTQYF. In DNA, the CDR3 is TGTGCCAGCAGTGTAGCGGGGCGGATCGCAGATACGCAGTATTTT.

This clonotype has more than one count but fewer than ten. CDR3 loop: CASSFRSVNEQFF. The CDR3 region has the DNA TGTGCCAGCAGCTTCCGGTCGGTAAATGAGCAGTTCTTC. The chain couples TRBV5-6 to TRBJ2-1, with no clear D. The CDR3 covers 13 residues. Between the trimmed V and J ends, which lost 2 bases and 7 bases, there was a span of 10 bases. In germline, CDR1 is SGHDT, CDR2 YYEEEE.

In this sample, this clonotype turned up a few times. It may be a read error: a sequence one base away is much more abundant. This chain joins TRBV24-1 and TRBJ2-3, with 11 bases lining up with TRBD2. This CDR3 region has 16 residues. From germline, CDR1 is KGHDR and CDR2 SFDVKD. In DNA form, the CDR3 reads TGTGCCACCGGTGAGCGACTAGCGGGGCGCACAGATACGCAGTATTTT. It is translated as CATGERLAGRTDTQYF.

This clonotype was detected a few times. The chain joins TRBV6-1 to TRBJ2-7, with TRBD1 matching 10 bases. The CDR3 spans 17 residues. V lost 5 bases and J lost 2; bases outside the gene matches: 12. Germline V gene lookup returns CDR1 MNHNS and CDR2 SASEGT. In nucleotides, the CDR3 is TGTGCCAGCAGTACCGTTTTTGGGACAGGGGCTGCCTACGAGCAGTACTTC. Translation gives CASSTVFGTGAAYEQYF.

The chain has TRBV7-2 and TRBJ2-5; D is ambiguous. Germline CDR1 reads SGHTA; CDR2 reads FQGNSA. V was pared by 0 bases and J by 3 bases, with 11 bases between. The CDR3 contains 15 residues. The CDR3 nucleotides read TGTGCCAGCAGCTTAGCGACTCTGGCCAAAGAGACCCAGTACTTC. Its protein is CASSLATLAKETQYF.

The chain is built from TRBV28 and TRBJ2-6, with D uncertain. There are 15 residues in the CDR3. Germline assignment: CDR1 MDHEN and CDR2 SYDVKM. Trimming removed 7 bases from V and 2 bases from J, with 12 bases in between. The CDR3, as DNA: TGTGCCAGCACCACCAGTGGAGCTGGGGCCAACGTCCTGACTTTC. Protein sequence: CASTTSGAGANVLTF.

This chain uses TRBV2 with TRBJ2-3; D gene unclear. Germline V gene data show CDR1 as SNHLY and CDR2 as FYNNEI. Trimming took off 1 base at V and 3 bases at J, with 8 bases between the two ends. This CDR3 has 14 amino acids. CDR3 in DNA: TGTGCCAGCAGTGAAGGGGCAAATACAGATACGCAGTATTTT. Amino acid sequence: CASSEGANTDTQYF.

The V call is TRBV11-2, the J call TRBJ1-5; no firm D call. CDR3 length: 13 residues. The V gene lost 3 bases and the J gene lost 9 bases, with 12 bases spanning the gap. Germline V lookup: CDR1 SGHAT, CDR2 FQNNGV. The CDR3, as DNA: TGTGCCAGCAGCTTGGGCTTGTTACGGCCCCAGCATTTT. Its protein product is CASSLGLLRPQHF.

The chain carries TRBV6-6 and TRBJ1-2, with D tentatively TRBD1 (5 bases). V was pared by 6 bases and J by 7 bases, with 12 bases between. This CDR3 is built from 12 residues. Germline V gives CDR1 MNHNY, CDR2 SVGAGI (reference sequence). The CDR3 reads CASSREELGYTF. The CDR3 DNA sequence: TGTGCCAGCAGCAGGGAGGAGCTTGGCTACACCTTC.

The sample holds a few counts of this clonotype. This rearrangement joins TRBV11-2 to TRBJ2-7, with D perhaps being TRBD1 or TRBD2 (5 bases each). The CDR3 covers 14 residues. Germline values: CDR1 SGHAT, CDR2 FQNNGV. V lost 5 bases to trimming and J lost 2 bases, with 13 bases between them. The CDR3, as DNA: TGTGCCAGCAGCCGGACCGGGACCACCTACGAGCAGTACTTC. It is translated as CASSRTGTTYEQYF.

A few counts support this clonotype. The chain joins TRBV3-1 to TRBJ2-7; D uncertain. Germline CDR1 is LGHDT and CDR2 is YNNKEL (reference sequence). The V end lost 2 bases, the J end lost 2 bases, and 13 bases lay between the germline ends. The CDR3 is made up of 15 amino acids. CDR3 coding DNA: TGTGCCAGCAGCCAAATGCGGAGTCTAGCCTACGAGCAGTACTTC. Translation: CASSQMRSLAYEQYF.

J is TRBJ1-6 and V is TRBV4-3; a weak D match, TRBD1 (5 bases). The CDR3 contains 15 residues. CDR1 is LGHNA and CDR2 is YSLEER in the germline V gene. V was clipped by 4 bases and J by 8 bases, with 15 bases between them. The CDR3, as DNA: TGCGCCAGCAGCCTAGACCGGACAAGGGATTCACCCCTCCACTTT. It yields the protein CASSLDRTRDSPLHF.

The CDR3 spells CSVARGQGLREQYF. CDR3 nucleotide sequence: TGCAGCGTTGCCAGGGGACAGGGATTACGAGAACAGTACTTC. J is TRBJ2-7 and V is TRBV29-1, with TRBD1 identical over 9 bases. V gave up 4 bases and J gave up 10 bases; unmatched junction bases: 14. The CDR3 is made up of 14 amino acids. In germline, CDR1 is SQVTM, CDR2 ANQGSEA.

The CDR3 bases are TGTGCCATCAGCCCGACTAGCGGGGGGGACAATGAGCAGTTCTTC. Residues: CAISPTSGGDNEQFF. The chain carries TRBV10-3 and TRBJ2-1, with 14 bases aligning to TRBD2. Looked up from germline, CDR1 is ENHRY and CDR2 is SYGVKD. J was trimmed by 5 bases and V by 6 bases; bases with no gene match: 3. CDR3 size: 15 residues.

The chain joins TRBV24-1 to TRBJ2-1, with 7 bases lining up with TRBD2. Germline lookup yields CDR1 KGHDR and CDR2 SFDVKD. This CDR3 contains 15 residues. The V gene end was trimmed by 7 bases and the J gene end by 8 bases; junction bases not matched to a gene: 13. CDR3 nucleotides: TGTGCCACCAGATCGGGGGGAGTAGTAGGTGATGAGCAGTTCTTC. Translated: CATRSGGVVGDEQFF.

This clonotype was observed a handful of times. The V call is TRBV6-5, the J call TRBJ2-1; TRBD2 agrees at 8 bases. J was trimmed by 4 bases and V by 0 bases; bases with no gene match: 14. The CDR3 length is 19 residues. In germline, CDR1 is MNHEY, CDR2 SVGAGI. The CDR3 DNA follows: TGTGCCAGCAGTTACTCGGCCTTGACGGGAGGGCCCCTTTACAATGAGCAGTTCTTC. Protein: CASSYSALTGGPLYNEQFF.

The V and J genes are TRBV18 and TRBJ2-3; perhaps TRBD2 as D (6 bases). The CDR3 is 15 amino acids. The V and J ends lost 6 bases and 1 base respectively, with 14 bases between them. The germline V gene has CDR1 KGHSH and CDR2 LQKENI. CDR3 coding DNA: TGTGCCAGCTCCCCCCCGAGCGGGCGCACAGATACGCAGTATTTT. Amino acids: CASSPPSGRTDTQYF.

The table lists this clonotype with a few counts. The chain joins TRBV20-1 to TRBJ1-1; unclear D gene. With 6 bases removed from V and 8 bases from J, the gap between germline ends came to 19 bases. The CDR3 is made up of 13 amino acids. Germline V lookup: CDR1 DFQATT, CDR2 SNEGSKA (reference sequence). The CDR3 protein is CSAPRTYGKEAFF. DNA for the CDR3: TGCAGTGCGCCCCGGACCTATGGCAAGGAAGCTTTCTTT.

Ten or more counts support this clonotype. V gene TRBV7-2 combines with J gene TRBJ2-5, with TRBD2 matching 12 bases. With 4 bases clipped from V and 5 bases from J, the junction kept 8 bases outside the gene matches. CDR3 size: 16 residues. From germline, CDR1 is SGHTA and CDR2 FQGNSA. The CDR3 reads CASSSLAGGNTETQYF. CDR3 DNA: TGTGCCAGCAGCTCACTAGCGGGAGGCAATACGGAGACCCAGTACTTC.

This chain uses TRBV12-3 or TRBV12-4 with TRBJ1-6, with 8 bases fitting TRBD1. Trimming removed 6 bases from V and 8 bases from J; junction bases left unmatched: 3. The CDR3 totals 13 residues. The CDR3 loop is CASRDRVYSPLHF. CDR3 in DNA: TGTGCCAGCAGGGACAGGGTTTATTCACCCCTCCACTTT.